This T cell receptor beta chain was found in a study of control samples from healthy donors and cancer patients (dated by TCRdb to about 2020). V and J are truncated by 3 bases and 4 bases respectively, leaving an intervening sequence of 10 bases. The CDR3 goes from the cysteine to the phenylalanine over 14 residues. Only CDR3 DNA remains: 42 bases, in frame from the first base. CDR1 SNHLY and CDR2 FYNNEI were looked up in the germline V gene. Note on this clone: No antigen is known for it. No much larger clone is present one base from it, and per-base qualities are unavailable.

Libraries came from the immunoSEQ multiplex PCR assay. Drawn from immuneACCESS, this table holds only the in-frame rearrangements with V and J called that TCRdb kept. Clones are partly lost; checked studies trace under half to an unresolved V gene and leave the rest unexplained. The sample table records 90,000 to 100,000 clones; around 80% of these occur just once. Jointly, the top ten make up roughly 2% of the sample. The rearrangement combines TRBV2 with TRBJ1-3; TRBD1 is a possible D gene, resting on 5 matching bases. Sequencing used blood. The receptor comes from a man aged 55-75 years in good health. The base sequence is TGTGCCAGCAGTGATGGGGCGCCAGGAAACACCATATATTTT. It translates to CASSDGAPGNTIYF. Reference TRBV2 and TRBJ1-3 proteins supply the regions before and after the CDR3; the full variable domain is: EPEVTQTPSHQVTQMGQEVILRCVPISNHLYFYWYRQILGQKVEFLVSFYNNEISEKSEIFDDQFSVERPDGSNFTLKIRSTKLEDSAMYFCASSDGAPGNTIYFGEGSWLTVV.